This paragraph covers one T cell receptor beta chain sequence. Antigen unknown. This sample stems from a study of T cell responses to AZD1222 COVID-19 vaccine. Findings and caveats of the study: Spike-spanning, vaccine-associated CD4 TCRs were dominant at 160-218 and 743-854. As reported, nearly half of all spike-specific TCRs target variant regions that are unmutated. Among AZD1222 vaccinees, only six were seropositive at baseline.

This table comes from immunoSEQ multiplex PCR, and its TCRdb copy is limited to in-frame clones, with some not included. This sample has roughly 100,000 clones, with 88% found just once. The TCR was taken from an adult in good health. The sample here was peripheral blood, taken on day 0 of AZD1222 vaccination.

The DNA of the CDR3 is TGCAGCGTTGAAGATCCGCGGATTTATGAGCAGTTCTTC. This codes for CSVEDPRIYEQFF. The chain recombines TRBV29-1 with TRBJ2-1; D remains ambiguous. Per the germline V gene, CDR1 is SQVTM and CDR2 is ANQGSEA. The V end lost 0 bases, the J end lost 8 bases, and 11 bases lay between the germline ends. The CDR3 covers 13 residues.